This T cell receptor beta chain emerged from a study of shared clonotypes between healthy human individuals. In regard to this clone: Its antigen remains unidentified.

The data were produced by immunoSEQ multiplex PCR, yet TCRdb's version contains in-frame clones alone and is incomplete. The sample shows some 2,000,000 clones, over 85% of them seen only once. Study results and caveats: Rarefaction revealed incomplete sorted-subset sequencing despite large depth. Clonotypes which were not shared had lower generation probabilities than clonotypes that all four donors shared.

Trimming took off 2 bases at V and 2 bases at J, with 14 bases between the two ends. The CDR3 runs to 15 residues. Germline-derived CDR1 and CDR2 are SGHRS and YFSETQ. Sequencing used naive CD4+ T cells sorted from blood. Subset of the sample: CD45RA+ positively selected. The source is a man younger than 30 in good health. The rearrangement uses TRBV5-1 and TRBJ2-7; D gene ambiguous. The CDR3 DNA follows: TGCGCCAGCAGCTTTGACGACCCATACACCTACGAGCAGTACTTC. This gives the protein CASSFDDPYTYEQYF.